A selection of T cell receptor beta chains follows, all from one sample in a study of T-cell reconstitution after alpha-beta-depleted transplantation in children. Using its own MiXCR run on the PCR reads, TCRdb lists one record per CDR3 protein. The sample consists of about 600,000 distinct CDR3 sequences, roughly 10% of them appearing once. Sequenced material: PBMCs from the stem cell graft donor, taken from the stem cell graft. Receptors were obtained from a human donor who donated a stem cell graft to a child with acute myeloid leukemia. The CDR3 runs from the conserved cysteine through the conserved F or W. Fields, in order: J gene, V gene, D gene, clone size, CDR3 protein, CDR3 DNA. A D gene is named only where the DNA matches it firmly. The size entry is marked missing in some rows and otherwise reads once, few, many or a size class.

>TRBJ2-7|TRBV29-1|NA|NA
CSGHVDYEQYF
TGCAGCGGCCACGTAGACTACGAGCAGTACTTC
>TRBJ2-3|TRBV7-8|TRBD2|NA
CASSWISGTSGREGGDTQYF
TGTGCCAGCAGCTGGATCTCCGGGACTAGCGGGAGGGAGGGAGGAGATACGCAGTATTTT
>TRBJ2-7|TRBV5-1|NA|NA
CASTPTGNSYEQYF
TGCGCCAGCACCCCCACAGGGAACTCCTACGAGCAGTACTTC
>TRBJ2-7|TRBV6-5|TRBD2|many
CASSYSTSGLGEQYF
TGTGCCAGCAGTTACTCCACTAGCGGGTTGGGCGAGCAGTACTTC
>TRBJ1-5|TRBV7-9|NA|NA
CASSQDSTNQPQHF
TGTGCCAGCAGCCAAGACAGTACCAATCAGCCCCAGCATTTT
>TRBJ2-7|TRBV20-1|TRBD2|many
CSARTFLGIGREEQYF
TGCAGTGCTAGAACATTTCTAGGCATCGGGAGGGAAGAGCAGTACTTC
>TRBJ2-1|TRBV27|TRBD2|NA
CASSLPSRREGQVF
TGTGCCAGCAGTTTACCATCCCGGCGGGAGGGCCAGGTCTTC
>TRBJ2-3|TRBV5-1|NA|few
CASNKGATDTQYF
TGCGCCTCCAATAAGGGAGCAACAGATACGCAGTATTTT
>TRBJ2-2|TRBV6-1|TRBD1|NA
CASRIQGANTGELFF
TGTGCCAGCAGGATACAGGGGGCGAACACCGGGGAGCTGTTTTTT
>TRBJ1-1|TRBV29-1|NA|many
CSVQQHISLQPPRGAFF
NA
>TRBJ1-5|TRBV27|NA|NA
CASSSGRVIRDQPQHF
TGTGCCAGCAGTTCGGGGAGGGTGATAAGGGATCAGCCCCAGCATTTT
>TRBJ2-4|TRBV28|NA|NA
CASRPVSVQNIQYF
TGTGCCAGCAGGCCAGTTAGCGTCCAAAACATTCAGTACTTC
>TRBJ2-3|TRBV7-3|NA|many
CASSLSQGVTDTQYF
TGTGCCAGCAGCTTAAGCCAAGGGGTCACAGATACGCAGTATTTT
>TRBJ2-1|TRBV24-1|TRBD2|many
CATSDPGTSGTIYNEQFF
TGTGCCACCAGTGACCCCGGGACTAGCGGGACCATCTACAATGAGCAGTTCTTC
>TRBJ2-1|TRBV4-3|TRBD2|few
CASSQDASGIYNEQFF
TGCGCCAGCAGCCAAGATGCTAGCGGGATTTACAATGAGCAGTTCTTC
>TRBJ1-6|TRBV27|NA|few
CASSFYRADSPLHF
TGTGCCAGCAGTTTCTACAGGGCCGATTCACCCCTCCACTTT
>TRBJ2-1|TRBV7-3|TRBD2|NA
CASSGQLASAGNEQFF
TGTGCCAGCAGCGGACAACTAGCGTCAGCAGGGAATGAGCAGTTCTTC
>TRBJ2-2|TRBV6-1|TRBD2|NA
CASRGQGGRAGELFF
TGTGCCAGCAGGGGCCAGGGCGGGAGGGCCGGGGAGCTGTTTTTT
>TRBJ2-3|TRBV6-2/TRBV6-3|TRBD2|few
CASTPGLGVSTDTQYF
TGTGCCAGCACCCCCGGACTAGGAGTCTCCACAGATACGCAGTATTTT
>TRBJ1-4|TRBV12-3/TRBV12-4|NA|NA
CASTLFATNEKLFF
TGTGCCAGCACCCTGTTCGCAACTAATGAAAAACTGTTTTTT
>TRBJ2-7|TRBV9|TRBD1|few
CASSVEGTGHYEQYF
TGTGCCAGCAGCGTAGAAGGGACAGGACACTACGAGCAGTACTTC
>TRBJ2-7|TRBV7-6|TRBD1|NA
CASSPTGATYEQYF
TGTGCCAGCAGCCCCACAGGGGCCACCTACGAGCAGTACTTC
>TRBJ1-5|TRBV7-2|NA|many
CASSLTTRVGNQPQHF
TGTGCCAGCAGCTTAACTACCAGGGTAGGCAATCAGCCCCAGCATTTT
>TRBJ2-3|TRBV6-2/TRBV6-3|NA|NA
CASSNQLGQLTDTQYF
TGTGCCAGCAGCAACCAACTTGGACAGCTCACAGATACGCAGTATTTT
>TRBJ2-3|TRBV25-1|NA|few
CASSESRGGLIRRQYF
TGTGCCAGCAGTGAATCGCGGGGCGGACTTATACGAAGGCAGTATTTT
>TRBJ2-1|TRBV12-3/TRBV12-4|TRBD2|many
CASRELAAEQFF
TGTGCCAGCAGGGAACTAGCGGCTGAGCAGTTCTTC
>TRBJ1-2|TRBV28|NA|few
CASSAGSYGYTF
TGTGCCAGCAGTGCCGGAAGCTATGGCTACACCTTC
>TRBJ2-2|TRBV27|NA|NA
CASSSYTGQLFF
TGTGCCAGCAGTTCTTACACCGGGCAGCTGTTTTTT
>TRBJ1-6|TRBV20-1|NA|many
CSARGPNSPLHF
TGCAGTGCTAGGGGTCCAAATTCACCCCTCCACTTT
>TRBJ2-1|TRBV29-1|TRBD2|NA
CERGEYNEQFF
TGCGAGCGGGGGGAGTACAATGAGCAGTTCTTC
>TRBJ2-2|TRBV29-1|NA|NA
CSGWWGLLGTGELFF
TGCAGCGGGTGGTGGGGGCTCTTGGGCACCGGGGAGCTGTTTTTT
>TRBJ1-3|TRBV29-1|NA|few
CSVKEDGTIYF
TGCAGCGTTAAAGAAGACGGGACCATATATTTT
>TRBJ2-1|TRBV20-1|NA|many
CSARDEGALRGPSDEQFF
TGCAGTGCTAGAGATGAGGGCGCCCTGCGGGGGCCCAGCGATGAGCAGTTCTTC
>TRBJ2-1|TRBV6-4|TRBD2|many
CASSRLAGNNEQFF
TGTGCCAGCAGTAGACTAGCGGGTAACAATGAGCAGTTCTTC
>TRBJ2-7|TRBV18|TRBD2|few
CASSHRDRALAGDHEQYF
TGTGCCAGCTCACACCGGGACAGGGCACTAGCGGGAGACCACGAGCAGTACTTC
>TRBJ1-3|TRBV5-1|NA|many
CASSLTLGSSGNTIYF
TGCGCCAGCAGCTTGACCCTGGGGAGCTCTGGAAACACCATATATTTT
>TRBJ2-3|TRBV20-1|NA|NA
CSARDRPARSTDTQYF
TGCAGTGCTAGAGATCGACCAGCCAGGAGCACAGATACGCAGTATTTT
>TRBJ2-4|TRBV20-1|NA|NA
CSARWRGTLAKNIQYF
TGCAGTGCTAGGTGGAGGGGCACCCTAGCCAAAAACATTCAGTACTTC
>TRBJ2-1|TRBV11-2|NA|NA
CASSSAGAPYNEQFF
TGTGCCAGCAGCTCGGCGGGGGCACCCTACAATGAGCAGTTCTTC
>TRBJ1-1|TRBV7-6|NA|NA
CASSRDRLNTEAFF
TGTGCCAGCAGCAGAGACAGGTTGAACACTGAAGCTTTCTTT
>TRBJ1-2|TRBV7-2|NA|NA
CASSLTSSGYTF
TGTGCCAGCAGCTTAACCTCTTCAGGCTACACCTTC
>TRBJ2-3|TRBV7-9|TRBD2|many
CASSWGLGTDTQYF
TGTGCCAGCAGCTGGGGACTAGGCACAGATACGCAGTATTTT
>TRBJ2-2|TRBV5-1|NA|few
CASIDAITNTGELFF
TGCGCCAGCATCGACGCAATCACTAACACCGGGGAGCTGTTTTTT
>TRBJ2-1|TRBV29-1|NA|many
CSVEWWGRYNEQFF
TGCAGCGTTGAATGGTGGGGGCGCTACAATGAGCAGTTCTTC
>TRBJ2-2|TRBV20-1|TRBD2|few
CSAGTSGRYTGELFF
TGCAGTGCTGGGACTAGCGGGAGGTATACCGGGGAGCTGTTTTTT
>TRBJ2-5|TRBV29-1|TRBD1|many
CSVSGTAQETQYF
TGCAGCGTTTCCGGGACAGCACAAGAGACCCAGTACTTC
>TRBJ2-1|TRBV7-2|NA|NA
CASSLKRGGEGGNEQFF
TGTGCCAGCAGCCTTAAAAGGGGGGGGGAGGGTGGCAATGAGCAGTTCTTC
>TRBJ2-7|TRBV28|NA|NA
CASSSSPTGLVF
TGTGCCAGCAGTTCCTCTCCCACAGGGTTGGTATTC
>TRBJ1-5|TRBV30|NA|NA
CAWSEQHISNQPQHF
TGTGCCTGGAGTGAACAGCATATTAGCAATCAGCCCCAGCATTTT
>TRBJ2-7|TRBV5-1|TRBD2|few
CASSSQGLEPYEQYF
TGCGCCAGCAGCTCACAGGGACTAGAACCCTACGAGCAGTACTTC
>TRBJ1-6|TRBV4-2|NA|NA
CASSQEGFGSPLHF
TGTGCCAGCAGCCAGGAGGGGTTCGGCTCACCCCTCCACTTT